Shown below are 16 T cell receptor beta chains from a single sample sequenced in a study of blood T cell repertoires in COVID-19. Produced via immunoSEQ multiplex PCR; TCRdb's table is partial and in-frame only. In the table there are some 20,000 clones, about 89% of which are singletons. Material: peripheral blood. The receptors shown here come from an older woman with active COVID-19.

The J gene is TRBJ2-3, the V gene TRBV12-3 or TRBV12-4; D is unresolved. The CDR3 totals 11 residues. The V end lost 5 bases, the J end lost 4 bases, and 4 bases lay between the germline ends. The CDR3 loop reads CASSQADTQYF. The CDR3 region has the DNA TGTGCCAGCAGTCAGGCAGATACGCAGTATTTT.

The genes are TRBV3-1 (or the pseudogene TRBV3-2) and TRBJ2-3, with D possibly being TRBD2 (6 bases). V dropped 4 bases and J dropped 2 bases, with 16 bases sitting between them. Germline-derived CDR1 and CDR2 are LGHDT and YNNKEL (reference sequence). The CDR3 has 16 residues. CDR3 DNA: TGTGCCAGCAGCCGTACACTCGGGGGTACCACAGATACGCAGTATTTT. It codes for CASSRTLGGTTDTQYF.

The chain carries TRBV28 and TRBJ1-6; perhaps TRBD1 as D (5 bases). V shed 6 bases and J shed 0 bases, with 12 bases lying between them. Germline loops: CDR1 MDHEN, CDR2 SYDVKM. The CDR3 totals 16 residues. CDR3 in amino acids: CASSPIGGSYNSPLHF. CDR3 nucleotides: TGTGCCAGCAGCCCCATCGGGGGCTCCTATAATTCACCCCTCCACTTT.

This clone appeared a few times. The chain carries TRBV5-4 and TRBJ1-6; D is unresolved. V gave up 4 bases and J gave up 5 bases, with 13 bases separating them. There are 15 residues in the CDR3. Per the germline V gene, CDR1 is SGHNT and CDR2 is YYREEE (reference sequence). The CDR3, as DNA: TGTGCCAGCAGCCAAGAGGTGGAAAATAATTCACCCCTCCACTTT. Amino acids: CASSQEVENNSPLHF.

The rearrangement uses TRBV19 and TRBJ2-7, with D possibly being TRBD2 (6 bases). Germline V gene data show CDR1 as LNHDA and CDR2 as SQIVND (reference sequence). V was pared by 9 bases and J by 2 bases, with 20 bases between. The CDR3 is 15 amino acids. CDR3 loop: CASNGGGTYPYEQYF. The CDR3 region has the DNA TGTGCCAGCAATGGCGGCGGGACGTACCCCTACGAGCAGTACTTC.

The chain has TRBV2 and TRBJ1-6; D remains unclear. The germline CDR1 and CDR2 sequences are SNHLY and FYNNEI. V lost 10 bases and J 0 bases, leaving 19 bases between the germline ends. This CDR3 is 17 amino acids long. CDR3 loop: CATDWGETSSYNSPLHF. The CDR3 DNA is TGTGCCACCGATTGGGGAGAGACAAGCTCCTATAATTCACCCCTCCACTTT.

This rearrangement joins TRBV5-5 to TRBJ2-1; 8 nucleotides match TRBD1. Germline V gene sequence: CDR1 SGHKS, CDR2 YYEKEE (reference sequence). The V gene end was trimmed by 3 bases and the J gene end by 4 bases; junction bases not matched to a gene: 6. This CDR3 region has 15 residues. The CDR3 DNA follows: TGTGCCAGCAGCTACCGGGACAGGACTTACAATGAGCAGTTCTTC. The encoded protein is CASSYRDRTYNEQFF.

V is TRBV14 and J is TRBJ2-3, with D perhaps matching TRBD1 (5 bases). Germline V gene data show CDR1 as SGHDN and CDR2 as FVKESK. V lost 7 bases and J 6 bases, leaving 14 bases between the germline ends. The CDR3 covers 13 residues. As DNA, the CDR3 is TGTGCCAGCATACGACAGTTGGGGGATACGCAGTATTTT. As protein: CASIRQLGDTQYF.

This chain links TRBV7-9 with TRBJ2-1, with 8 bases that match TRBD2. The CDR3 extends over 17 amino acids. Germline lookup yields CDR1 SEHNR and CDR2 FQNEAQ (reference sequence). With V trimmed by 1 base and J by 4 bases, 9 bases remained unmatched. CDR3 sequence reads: CASSLGYRGGQYNEQFF. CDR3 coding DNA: TGTGCCAGCAGCTTAGGCTACCGGGGGGGCCAATACAATGAGCAGTTCTTC.

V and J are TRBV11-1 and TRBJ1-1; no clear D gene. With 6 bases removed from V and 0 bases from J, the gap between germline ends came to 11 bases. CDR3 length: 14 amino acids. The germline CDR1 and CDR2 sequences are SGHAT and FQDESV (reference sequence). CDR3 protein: CASSPDIMNTEAFF. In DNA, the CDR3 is TGTGCCAGCAGTCCCGACATTATGAACACTGAAGCTTTCTTT.

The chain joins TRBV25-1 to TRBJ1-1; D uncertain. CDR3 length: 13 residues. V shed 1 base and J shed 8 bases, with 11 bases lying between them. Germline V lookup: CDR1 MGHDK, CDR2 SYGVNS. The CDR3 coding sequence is TGTGCCAGCAGTGAATTTTGGGGAGCCGAAGCTTTCTTT. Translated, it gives CASSEFWGAEAFF.

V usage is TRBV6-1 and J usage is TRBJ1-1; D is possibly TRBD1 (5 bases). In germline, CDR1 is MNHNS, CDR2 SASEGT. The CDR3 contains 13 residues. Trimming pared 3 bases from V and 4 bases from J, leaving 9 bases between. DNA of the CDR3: TGTGCCAGCAGTGACAGGGAGGGCACTGAAGCTTTCTTT. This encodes CASSDREGTEAFF.

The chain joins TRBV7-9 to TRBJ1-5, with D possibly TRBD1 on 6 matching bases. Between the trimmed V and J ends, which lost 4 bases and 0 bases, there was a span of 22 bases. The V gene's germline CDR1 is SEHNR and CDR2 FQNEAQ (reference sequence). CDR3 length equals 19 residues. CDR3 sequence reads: CASSSLRSSGHLSNQPQHF. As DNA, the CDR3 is TGTGCCAGCAGCTCATTAAGGAGCTCGGGACACCTTAGCAATCAGCCCCAGCATTTT.

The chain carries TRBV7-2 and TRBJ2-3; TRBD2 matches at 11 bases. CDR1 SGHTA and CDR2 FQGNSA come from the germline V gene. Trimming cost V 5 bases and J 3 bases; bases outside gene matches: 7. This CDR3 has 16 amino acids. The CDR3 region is CASSPRLAGLTDTQYF. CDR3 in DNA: TGTGCCAGCAGCCCCCGACTAGCGGGGTTAACAGATACGCAGTATTTT.

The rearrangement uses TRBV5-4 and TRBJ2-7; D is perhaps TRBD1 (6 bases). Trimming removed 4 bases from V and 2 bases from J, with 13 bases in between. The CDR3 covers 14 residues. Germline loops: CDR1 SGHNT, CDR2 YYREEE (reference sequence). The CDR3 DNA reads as TGTGCCAGCAGCACTATGGGGGACACCTACGAGCAGTACTTC. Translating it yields CASSTMGDTYEQYF.

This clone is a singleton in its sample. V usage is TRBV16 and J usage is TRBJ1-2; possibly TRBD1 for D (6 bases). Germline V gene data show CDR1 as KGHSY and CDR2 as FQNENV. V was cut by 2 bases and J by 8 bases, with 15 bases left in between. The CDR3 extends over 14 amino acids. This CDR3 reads CASSQEGGTYGYTF. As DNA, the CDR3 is TGTGCCAGCAGCCAAGAGGGGGGGACATACGGCTACACCTTC.